Listed below are T cell receptor beta chains from one sample, sequenced in a study of a mutant IDH1 vaccine in newly diagnosed glioma. Using immunoSEQ multiplex PCR, the repertoire was profiled, and TCRdb retains in-frame clones only, with some absent. The sample has about 55,000 clones, 80% seen once. Their antigen targets remain unknown. Here the sequenced sample was PBMCs, taken from a glioma patient whose treatment included an IDH1 peptide vaccine. The receptors shown here come from a man aged 35 to 55 with glioma. Both conserved end residues are trimmed from each CDR3. The order of the fields is CDR3 protein, V gene, J gene.

ASSAGINSPLH	TRBV5-4	TRBJ1-6
ASSFLVTDTQY	TRBV5-1	TRBJ2-3
ASERGTNTEAF	TRBV7-9	TRBJ1-1
ASSFRDQPQH	TRBV5-6	TRBJ1-5
ASSYVGGGSPLH	TRBV6-5	TRBJ1-6
ASSLGGQGLLANEKLF	TRBV5-6	TRBJ1-4
ASTAGGAGSDTQY	TRBV6-6	TRBJ2-3
ASSFHPPDRPYEQY	TRBV18	TRBJ2-7
ASSDGASSARTYEQY	TRBV2	TRBJ2-7
ASSEAGRASPLH	TRBV10-2	TRBJ1-6
ASATKIGGPVYGYT	TRBV30	TRBJ1-2
ASSAPTWLAGGETQY	TRBV6-1	TRBJ2-5
ASSLGWAYNEQF	TRBV7-2	TRBJ2-1
SVEEGGNEQF	TRBV29-1	TRBJ2-1
ASSGLFGVGNAEAF	TRBV19	TRBJ1-1
ASSLERGGYEQY	TRBV7-2	TRBJ2-7
ASSELAGDQETQY	TRBV6-1	TRBJ2-5
ASTFGTGRNYGYT	TRBV6-5	TRBJ1-2
ASSPGRNEQY	TRBV18	TRBJ2-7
ASSSPGGDYGYT	TRBV5-4	TRBJ1-2
ATSRARQQYEQY	TRBV15	TRBJ2-7
ASTRTPRNTEAF	TRBV6-5	TRBJ1-1
ASSAAGAGSYEQY	TRBV6-1	TRBJ2-7
ASSGRSLNSPLH	TRBV6-1	TRBJ1-6
ASSQCSQGLGVYEQY	TRBV23-1	TRBJ2-7
ASSPGTGRGLGQPQH	TRBV18	TRBJ1-5
AWSGTGARGYT	TRBV30	TRBJ1-2
ASSLPGGQSEAF	TRBV7-9	TRBJ1-1
ASRNGVRGSNQPQH	TRBV19	TRBJ1-5
ASSRQGLPSSYNEQF	TRBV4-1	TRBJ2-1
ASKGGDGIGEQY	TRBV7-9	TRBJ2-7
ASSLPGGAEAF	TRBV4-1	TRBJ1-1
ASSLGGQGAGSNQPQH	TRBV5-1	TRBJ1-5
ASSLVGGIGNQPQH	TRBV7-9	TRBJ1-5
ASSPRDRVTHEQF	TRBV4-1	TRBJ2-1
SVEDPGSTGGPQH	TRBV29-1	TRBJ1-5
ASSNGQGTYEQY	TRBV19	TRBJ2-7
ASSNGQGVAGTEAF	TRBV5-1	TRBJ1-1
ASRQRMTGVEEPQH	TRBV19	TRBJ1-5
ASSNLPETQY	TRBV7-9	TRBJ2-5
ASSLNYGYT	TRBV5-6	TRBJ1-2
SASHEWAAF	TRBV20-1	TRBJ1-1
ATSGSGNSPLH	TRBV10-2	TRBJ1-6
ASSGDRGYEQY	TRBV5-1	TRBJ2-7
ASSLDGQGNNSPLH	TRBV5-1	TRBJ1-6
ASSQDRGTTYNEQF	TRBV14	TRBJ2-1
AWIGGGKNIQY	TRBV30	TRBJ2-4
ASSESQGNQPQH	TRBV25-1	TRBJ1-5
ASSQEDWEDRENTEAF	TRBV4-1	TRBJ1-1
AWSVLAYNSPLH	TRBV30	TRBJ1-6
ASSIPAYNQPQH	TRBV19	TRBJ1-5
ASSLDYRGTGELF	TRBV5-1	TRBJ2-2
ASSLGRYNEQF	TRBV6-5	TRBJ2-1